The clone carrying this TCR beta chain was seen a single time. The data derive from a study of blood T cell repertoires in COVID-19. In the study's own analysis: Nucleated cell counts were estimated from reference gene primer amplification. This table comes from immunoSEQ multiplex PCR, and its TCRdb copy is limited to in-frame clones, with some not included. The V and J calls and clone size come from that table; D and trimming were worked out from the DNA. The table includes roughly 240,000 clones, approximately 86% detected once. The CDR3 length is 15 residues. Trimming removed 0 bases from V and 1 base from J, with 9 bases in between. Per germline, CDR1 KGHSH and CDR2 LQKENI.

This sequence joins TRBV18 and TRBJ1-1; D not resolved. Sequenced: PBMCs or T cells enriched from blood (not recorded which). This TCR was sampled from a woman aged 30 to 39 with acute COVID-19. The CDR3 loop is CASSPPAGSNTEAFF. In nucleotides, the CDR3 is TGTGCCAGCTCACCACCGGCAGGCTCGAACACTGAAGCTTTCTTT.